One TCR beta chain is described in this entry. The data originate from a study of control samples from healthy donors and cancer patients. The CDR3 runs to 16 residues. The V gene lost 1 base and the J gene lost 2 bases, with 15 bases spanning the gap. Germline CDR1 is SGHTA and CDR2 is FQGNSA. Measured with immunoSEQ multiplex PCR; TCRdb has only the in-frame clones, and not every one. The sample contains roughly 120,000 clones, more than 85% of which appear only once. The TCR was taken from a woman aged 18-29 years in good health. Sequencing input: blood. This chain uses TRBV7-2 with TRBJ2-7, with D tentatively TRBD2 (7 bases). The CDR3 reads CASSLGGGLSPYEQYF. The CDR3 DNA is TGTGCCAGCAGCTTAGGCGGGGGCCTATCCCCCTACGAGCAGTACTTC.